This T cell receptor beta chain comes out of a study of shared clonotypes between healthy human individuals. Comments on this clone: Antigen: not known.

Generated by immunoSEQ multiplex PCR, the TCRdb table keeps only in-frame clones and is missing some. The table lists 1.5 million to 2.5 million clones, around 96% of them singletons, with 1.2% in the top ten. The naive CD8 fraction comprised CD45RO-negative cells positively selected for CCR7 and excluded terminally differentiated effector memory CD45RA+ cells. General study points: Sampling involved blood alone; tissue repertoires likely differ.

Germline values: CDR1 SGHRS, CDR2 YFSETQ. Trimming shortened V by 2 bases and J by 4 bases, and 15 bases separated the two germline ends. The CDR3 extends over 15 amino acids. This chain joins TRBV5-1 and TRBJ1-1; the D gene is possibly TRBD1 (6 bases). The TCR sequence derives from a young man in good health. The source material was naive CD8+ T cells sorted from blood. The CDR3 DNA is TGCGCCAGCAGCTTTCTCTGGGACACTCCCACTGAAGCTTTCTTT. As protein: CASSFLWDTPTEAFF.